This T cell receptor (beta chain) was recorded in a study of blood T cells in healthy people across ages. With 0 bases removed from V and 4 bases from J, the gap between germline ends came to 18 bases. Germline V gene data show CDR1 as DFQATT and CDR2 as SNEGSKA (reference sequence). This CDR3 is 16 amino acids long. Together with a sample-barcoded 5' primer, a J-beta primer mix was included in a second PCR lasting about 7 to 12 cycles. TCRdb passed the 5' RACE reads through MiXCR, listing each CDR3 protein once. The sample includes 1.5 million to 2 million distinct CDR3 sequences, around 42% seen only once; the top ten take under 30%.

The sequencing sample was made of blood. The chain uses TRBV20-1 and TRBJ1-2; D perhaps matches TRBD1 (6 bases). The clonotype originates from a human donor in good health. Here the CDR3 DNA reads TGCAGTGCTAGAGATGGGAGCAGGGGAGTCTCCTATGGCTACACCTTC. Translation gives CSARDGSRGVSYGYTF.